This passage covers 8 T cell receptor beta chains from one sample sequenced in a study of spatial heterogeneity in lung cancer. The time point denotes: blood at routine non-recurrence follow-up after resection. Unsorted tumor, nontumor lung tissue or cryopreserved PBMC supplied the whole RNA. MiXCR was run by TCRdb on the 5' RACE reads, yielding one entry per CDR3 protein. The data show around 27,000 distinct CDR3 sequences, 4.5% to 7.5% seen once. The source was PBMCs, collected at follow-up. These receptors all come from a male donor with early-stage non-small cell lung cancer.

This clonotype appeared many times. The CDR3 here is CASSLTGGSQETQYF. For the CDR3, the DNA is TGTGCCAGCAGCTTAACGGGGGGTAGCCAAGAGACCCAGTACTTC. V and J are TRBV7-3 and TRBJ2-5, with D possibly being TRBD2 (6 bases). V was cut by 0 bases and J by 1 base, with 9 bases left in between. This CDR3 is built from 15 residues. The V gene's germline CDR1 is SGHTA and CDR2 FQGTGA.

The rearrangement links TRBV12-3 or TRBV12-4 to TRBJ1-3, with D perhaps TRBD1 (6 bases). The CDR3 sequence is 15 residues long. V gave up 2 bases and J gave up 0 bases, with 8 bases separating them. In DNA form, the CDR3 reads TGTGCCAGCAGTTTAACAGGGTACTCTGGAAACACCATATATTTT. It translates to CASSLTGYSGNTIYF.

This clonotype was observed many times. In DNA, the CDR3 is TGTGCCAGCAGCCAAGATCTCACGGCGGGCTCACCCCTCCACTTT. This encodes CASSQDLTAGSPLHF. The chain combines TRBV14 with TRBJ1-6; no clear D. This CDR3 is 15 amino acids long. CDR1 is SGHDN and CDR2 is FVKESK in the germline V gene. The V gene lost 0 bases and the J gene lost 10 bases, with 13 bases spanning the gap.

This clonotype was recorded at least ten times. The chain is built from TRBV9 and TRBJ2-1; TRBD1 matches 7 bases. Trimming removed 4 bases from V and 9 bases from J; junction bases left unmatched: 10. Germline-derived CDR1 and CDR2 are SGDLS and YYNGEE. The CDR3 length is 14 residues. CDR3 sequence: CASSPEGTATEQFF. CDR3 sequence (DNA): TGTGCCAGCAGCCCGGAAGGGACAGCTACTGAGCAGTTCTTC.

This clonotype is classed as medium-sized. The chain links TRBV29-1 to TRBJ1-5; D is uncertain. The CDR3 sequence is 14 residues long. Germline CDR1 and CDR2: SQVTM and ANQGSEA. Trimming left V 3 bases short and J 0 bases short, with 9 bases between. The CDR3 nucleotides are TGCAGCGTTGAGACGGATGATAGCAATCAGCCCCAGCATTTT. Its protein product is CSVETDDSNQPQHF.

The chain is built from TRBV7-6 and TRBJ2-5; possible D gene TRBD2, 5 bases. V dropped 5 bases and J dropped 5 bases, with 24 bases sitting between them. Germline assignment: CDR1 SGHVS and CDR2 FNYEAQ. The CDR3 sequence is 17 residues long. In DNA form, the CDR3 reads TGTGCCAGCAGCAAAAAGGCAGGAGGTCACAGATCGGAGACCCAGTACTTC. This gives the protein CASSKKAGGHRSETQYF.

This clonotype was found many times. The CDR3 sequence: CAPETGKAGELFF. In nucleotides, the CDR3 is TGTGCCCCGGAGACAGGGAAGGCCGGGGAGCTGTTTTTT. The V call is TRBV2, the J call TRBJ2-2; 7 bases line up with TRBD1. This CDR3 has 13 amino acids. The junction had 9 bases not matched to a gene; V was cut back by 11 bases and J by 6 bases. Per germline, CDR1 SNHLY and CDR2 FYNNEI.

The sample holds many counts of this clonotype. The V call is TRBV7-3, the J call TRBJ2-6; no definite D call. The germline CDR1 and CDR2 sequences are SGHTA and FQGTGA. CDR3 length: 15 residues. V gave up 5 bases and J gave up 2 bases, with 10 bases separating them. The CDR3: CASSPRVAGANVLTF. The DNA of the CDR3 is TGTGCCAGCAGCCCAAGGGTAGCTGGGGCCAACGTCCTGACTTTC.